The 13 T cell receptor beta chains below were found in one sample sequenced in a study of cytomegalovirus exposure and HLA in healthy donors. Both 60 Vbeta primers and 13 Jbeta primers went into the PCR. TCRdb's copy holds only in-frame clones and misses some; the assay was immunoSEQ multiplex PCR. The sample consists of fewer than 130,000 clones, 74% of them appearing once. The sequenced sample was PBMCs. All receptors derive from a man aged 50 or older in good health and CMV-seropositive.

This chain links TRBV14 with TRBJ2-5; 8 nucleotides agree with TRBD1. Trimming cost V 1 base and J 5 bases; bases outside gene matches: 6. This CDR3 has 15 amino acids. Germline loops: CDR1 SGHDN, CDR2 FVKESK. The CDR3 DNA reads TGTGCCAGCAGCCAAGCCCAGGGGGCACGGGAGACCCAGTACTTC. It translates to CASSQAQGARETQYF.

This clone was counted a few times. In nucleotides, the CDR3 is TGTGCTAGTGCCGGGGGGGAGGAGGGAAAACTGTTTTTT. Its translation: CASAGGEEGKLFF. V gene TRBV12-5 combines with J gene TRBJ1-4; maybe TRBD1 (5 bases). Germline assignment: CDR1 LGHNT and CDR2 FRNRAP. This CDR3 comprises 13 residues. V lost 7 bases and J 10 bases, leaving 16 bases between the germline ends.

This chain links TRBV29-1 with TRBJ2-2, with TRBD1 as a possible D gene (5 bases). The germline V gene encodes CDR1 SQVTM and CDR2 ANQGSEA. This CDR3 is built from 12 residues. Trimming left V 2 bases short and J 5 bases short, with 6 bases between. The CDR3 protein is CSVEWTTGELFF. In DNA, the CDR3 is TGCAGCGTTGAATGGACAACCGGGGAGCTGTTTTTT.

This clone was seen a handful of times. The genes are TRBV4-1 and TRBJ1-4; D may be TRBD1 (6 bases). Germline V gene data show CDR1 as MGHRA and CDR2 as YSYEKL. Trimming removed 2 bases at V and 8 bases at J, with 24 bases between. CDR3 length: 18 residues. The CDR3 protein is CASSQRTVGLRGGEKLFF. The CDR3 nucleotides are TGCGCCAGCAGCCAAAGAACTGTCGGACTCCGAGGGGGAGAAAAACTGTTTTTT.

CDR3 region: CASSPRGLDTGELFF. The DNA for the CDR3 is TGTGCCAGCAGCCCCCGGGGACTAGACACCGGGGAGCTGTTTTTT. The chain joins TRBV9 to TRBJ2-2, with 8 bases aligning to TRBD2. This CDR3 comprises 15 residues. Germline V gene data show CDR1 as SGDLS and CDR2 as YYNGEE. V shed 4 bases and J 3 bases; nucleotides not matched to a gene: 5.

This clone was observed once. This chain joins TRBV7-8 and TRBJ1-1, with D unresolved. Germline CDR1 reads SGHVS; CDR2 reads FQNEAQ. The CDR3 runs 14 residues. The V gene lost 1 base and the J gene lost 1 base, with 7 bases spanning the gap. CDR3 in amino acids: CASSLVHGNTEAFF. The CDR3 bases are TGTGCCAGCAGCTTAGTGCACGGGAACACTGAAGCTTTCTTT.

This chain uses TRBV19 with TRBJ1-1, with D unclear. CDR3 size: 13 residues. Trimming removed 1 base from V and 1 base from J, with 4 bases in between. CDR1 is LNHDA and CDR2 is SQIVND in the germline V gene (reference sequence). The CDR3 region has the DNA TGTGCCAGTAGTATAGTACAGAACACTGAAGCTTTCTTT. Translating it yields CASSIVQNTEAFF.

J is TRBJ2-5 and V is TRBV7-9; 9 bases line up with TRBD2. The CDR3 totals 15 residues. J gave up 4 bases and V 5 bases, and 8 bases lay outside the gene matches. In germline, CDR1 is SEHNR, CDR2 FQNEAQ (reference sequence). The CDR3 coding sequence is TGTGCCAGCAGCCCTAGCGGGATTGTTTTAGAGACCCAGTACTTC. Its protein is CASSPSGIVLETQYF.

The CDR3 DNA follows: TGTGCCAGCAGTTACGAACTGGCCTACGAGCAGTACTTC. Translation: CASSYELAYEQYF. This chain links TRBV6-6 with TRBJ2-7; no definite D call. The CDR3 is made up of 13 amino acids. CDR1 and CDR2 (germline): MNHNY, SVGAGI (reference sequence). V lost 2 bases and J 2 bases, leaving 7 bases between the germline ends.

The chain uses TRBV5-6 and TRBJ2-3; 9 bases map to TRBD1. CDR1 SGHDT and CDR2 YYEEEE come from the germline V gene. V was clipped by 5 bases and J by 9 bases; unmatched bases: 7. This CDR3 is built from 13 residues. CDR3 amino acids: CASSLSGTGTQYF. The CDR3 bases are TGTGCCAGCAGTCTGTCCGGGACAGGGACGCAGTATTTT.

The rearrangement uses TRBV9 and TRBJ1-1; TRBD1 is a possible D gene (6 bases). Trimming shortened V by 3 bases and J by 7 bases, and 16 bases separated the two germline ends. This CDR3 is 14 amino acids long. Germline V CDR1 and CDR2: SGDLS, YYNGEE. CDR3 region: CASSEEVRGNEAFF. The CDR3 DNA is TGTGCCAGCAGCGAAGAAGTCAGGGGAAATGAAGCTTTCTTT.

This clone was observed a few times. The CDR3 protein is CASSLWVSLGPHYEQYF. CDR3 nucleotides: TGTGCCAGCAGCTTATGGGTCTCCCTGGGGCCTCACTACGAGCAGTACTTC. The gene calls are TRBV7-8 and TRBJ2-7, with a possible D match to TRBD1 (5 bases). The germline CDR1 and CDR2 sequences are SGHVS and FQNEAQ. V was trimmed by 2 bases and J by 3 bases, leaving 20 bases between them. CDR3 length: 17 residues.

The chain combines TRBV12-5 with TRBJ1-5; 11 bases line up with TRBD1. Germline trimming cut 5 bases from V and 5 bases from J; bases unmatched to any gene: 2. This CDR3 comprises 14 residues. Germline V gene data show CDR1 as LGHNT and CDR2 as FRNRAP. CDR3 sequence reads: CASGGQGAYQPQHF. In DNA form, the CDR3 reads TGTGCTAGTGGTGGACAGGGGGCATATCAGCCCCAGCATTTT.